This T cell receptor beta chain was recorded in a study of OX40 agonist ivuxolimab in advanced cancers. In the study overall: Ivuxolimab, an agonist antibody against OX40 (CD134), was given to patients. The mean age was approximately 56 years, ranging from roughly 23 to 80, with about 87% of participants male.

This CDR3 has 15 amino acids. V was trimmed by 4 bases and J by 6 bases, leaving 19 bases between them. The germline gives CDR1 SGHAT, CDR2 FQNNGV. Produced via immunoSEQ multiplex PCR; TCRdb's table is partial and in-frame only. This sample has 45,000 to 75,000 clones, with about 79% found just once. Study results and caveats: Compared with others, partial responders at 0.1-3.0 mg/kg displayed clonal expansion among the lowest. Expanded clones were, on average, more numerous in CD8+ T cells than in CD4+.

Remarks on this clone: Its specificity is unknown.

Sequenced material: CD4+ or CD8+ T cells sorted from blood, taken in a trial of the OX40 agonist ivuxolimab. The V and J genes are TRBV11-2 and TRBJ2-7; D may be TRBD2 (5 bases). This TCR came from an adult with an advanced solid tumor such as melanoma, head and neck, liver or kidney cancer. In DNA, the CDR3 is TGTGCCAGCAGCTACCTAGTTTTTGGACTTGGCGAGCAGTACTTC. Its translation is CASSYLVFGLGEQYF.